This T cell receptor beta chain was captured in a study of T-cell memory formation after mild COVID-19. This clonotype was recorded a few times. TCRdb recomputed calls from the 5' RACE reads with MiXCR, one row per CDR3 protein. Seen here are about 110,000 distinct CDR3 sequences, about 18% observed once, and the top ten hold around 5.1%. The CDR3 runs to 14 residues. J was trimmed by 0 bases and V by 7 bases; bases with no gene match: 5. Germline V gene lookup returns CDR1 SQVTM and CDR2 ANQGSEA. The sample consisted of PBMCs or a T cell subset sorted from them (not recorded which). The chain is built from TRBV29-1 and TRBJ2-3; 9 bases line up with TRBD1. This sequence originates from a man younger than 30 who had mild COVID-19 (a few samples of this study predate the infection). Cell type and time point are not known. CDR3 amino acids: CSGTGGHSTDTQYF. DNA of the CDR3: TGCAGCGGAACAGGGGGCCATAGCACAGATACGCAGTATTTT.